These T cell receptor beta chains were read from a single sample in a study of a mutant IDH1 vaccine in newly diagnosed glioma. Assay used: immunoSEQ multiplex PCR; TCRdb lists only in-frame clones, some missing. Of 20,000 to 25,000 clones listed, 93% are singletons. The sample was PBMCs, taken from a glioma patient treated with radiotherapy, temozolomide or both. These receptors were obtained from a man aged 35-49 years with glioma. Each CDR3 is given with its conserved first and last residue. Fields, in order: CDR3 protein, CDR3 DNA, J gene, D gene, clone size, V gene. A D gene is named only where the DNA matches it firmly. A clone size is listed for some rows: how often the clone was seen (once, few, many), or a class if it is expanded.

cdr3_aa: CASSLGTRGSSYEQYF
cdr3_nt: TGTGCCAGCAGCCTAGGGACTAGGGGAAGCTCCTACGAGCAGTACTTC
j_call: TRBJ2-7
d_call: TRBD2
clone_size: -
v_call: TRBV7-3

cdr3_aa: CASSYPIRRGSYEQYF
cdr3_nt: TGTGCCAGCAGTTATCCTATTAGGAGGGGGTCCTACGAGCAGTACTTC
j_call: TRBJ2-7
d_call: -
clone_size: -
v_call: TRBV6-6

cdr3_aa: CASRPTGAHEQYF
cdr3_nt: TGTGCCAGCCGCCCGACAGGGGCTCACGAGCAGTACTTC
j_call: TRBJ2-7
d_call: TRBD1
clone_size: -
v_call: TRBV28

cdr3_aa: CASSQATNEKLFF
cdr3_nt: TGTGCCAGCTCACAGGCAACTAATGAAAAACTGTTTTTT
j_call: TRBJ1-4
d_call: -
clone_size: -
v_call: TRBV18

cdr3_aa: CASSVGGGVYNEQFF
cdr3_nt: TGTGCCAGCAGCGTAGGTGGCGGAGTCTACAATGAGCAGTTCTTC
j_call: TRBJ2-1
d_call: -
clone_size: once
v_call: TRBV9

cdr3_aa: CASSGNTEAFF
cdr3_nt: TGCGCCAGCAGTGGGAACACTGAAGCTTTCTTT
j_call: TRBJ1-1
d_call: -
clone_size: -
v_call: TRBV5-1

cdr3_aa: CASSYSGGGDTEAFF
cdr3_nt: TGTGCCAGCAGTTACTCAGGGGGAGGAGACACTGAAGCTTTCTTT
j_call: TRBJ1-1
d_call: -
clone_size: -
v_call: TRBV6-5

cdr3_aa: CASSVDPPSWVNEQYF
cdr3_nt: TGTGCCAGCAGCGTAGACCCCCCTAGCTGGGTAAACGAGCAGTACTTC
j_call: TRBJ2-7
d_call: -
clone_size: -
v_call: TRBV9

cdr3_aa: CASKQGPANYGYTF
cdr3_nt: TGCGCCAGCAAACAGGGGCCCGCTAACTATGGCTACACCTTC
j_call: TRBJ1-2
d_call: TRBD1
clone_size: -
v_call: TRBV5-1

cdr3_aa: CASSRGATGYEKLFF
cdr3_nt: TGTGCCAGCAGTCGCGGGGCAACGGGGTATGAAAAACTGTTTTTT
j_call: TRBJ1-4
d_call: -
clone_size: -
v_call: TRBV11-2

cdr3_aa: CSVLAGANTEAFF
cdr3_nt: TGCAGCGTTCTGGCGGGGGCAAACACTGAAGCTTTCTTT
j_call: TRBJ1-1
d_call: -
clone_size: -
v_call: TRBV29-1

cdr3_aa: CASSFDGNTEAFF
cdr3_nt: TGTGCCAGCAGCTTTGACGGGAACACTGAAGCTTTCTTT
j_call: TRBJ1-1
d_call: -
clone_size: -
v_call: TRBV5-4

cdr3_aa: CASSYRVISYNEQFF
cdr3_nt: TGTGCCAGCAGTTACAGGGTGATCTCCTACAATGAGCAGTTCTTC
j_call: TRBJ2-1
d_call: -
clone_size: -
v_call: TRBV27

cdr3_aa: CASTQGDRRYSPLHF
cdr3_nt: TGTGCCAGCACCCAAGGGGACAGGAGGTATTCACCCCTCCACTTT
j_call: TRBJ1-6
d_call: TRBD1
clone_size: -
v_call: TRBV6-6

cdr3_aa: CASSYSAGFGGYTF
cdr3_nt: TGTGCCAGCAGTTACTCAGCCGGATTTGGTGGCTACACCTTC
j_call: TRBJ1-2
d_call: -
clone_size: -
v_call: TRBV6-5

cdr3_aa: CASSKGGSPRCHEQFF
cdr3_nt: TGTGCCAGCAGCAAAGGTGGTAGCCCCAGGTGCCATGAGCAGTTCTTC
j_call: TRBJ2-1
d_call: -
clone_size: -
v_call: TRBV21-1

cdr3_aa: CAWSVTGGEQYF
cdr3_nt: TGTGCCTGGAGTGTTACAGGGGGCGAGCAGTACTTC
j_call: TRBJ2-7
d_call: TRBD1
clone_size: -
v_call: TRBV30

cdr3_aa: CASSTTGTGNQPQHF
cdr3_nt: TGTGCCAGTAGTACGACAGGGACGGGCAATCAGCCCCAGCATTTT
j_call: TRBJ1-5
d_call: TRBD1
clone_size: -
v_call: TRBV19

cdr3_aa: CASSDTGTTNTGELFF
cdr3_nt: TGTGCCAGCAGTGACACCGGGACTACCAACACCGGGGAGCTGTTTTTT
j_call: TRBJ2-2
d_call: TRBD2
clone_size: -
v_call: TRBV6-4

cdr3_aa: CASSDGNYEQYF
cdr3_nt: TGCGCCAGCAGTGACGGGAACTACGAGCAGTACTTC
j_call: TRBJ2-7
d_call: -
clone_size: -
v_call: TRBV10-2

cdr3_aa: CASSIGGGSLEAFF
cdr3_nt: TGTGCCAGTAGTATAGGAGGGGGCAGTCTAGAAGCTTTCTTT
j_call: TRBJ1-1
d_call: TRBD1
clone_size: once
v_call: TRBV19

cdr3_aa: CASSQSWRTEAFF
cdr3_nt: TGTGCCAGCAGTCAAAGTTGGCGGACTGAAGCTTTCTTT
j_call: TRBJ1-1
d_call: -
clone_size: -
v_call: TRBV6-6

cdr3_aa: CASGFESKNIQYF
cdr3_nt: TGTGCTAGTGGTTTTGAGTCCAAAAACATTCAGTACTTC
j_call: TRBJ2-4
d_call: -
clone_size: -
v_call: TRBV12-5

cdr3_aa: CASRRGSATRSYEQYF
cdr3_nt: TGTGCCAGCCGCCGTGGGTCGGCGACCCGCTCCTACGAGCAGTACTTC
j_call: TRBJ2-7
d_call: -
clone_size: -
v_call: TRBV27

cdr3_aa: CASQGQGIYEQYF
cdr3_nt: TGTGCCTCACAGGGACAGGGGATTTACGAGCAGTACTTC
j_call: TRBJ2-7
d_call: TRBD1
clone_size: -
v_call: TRBV25-1

cdr3_aa: CASSPTGANQPQHF
cdr3_nt: TGTGCCAGCTCACCCACAGGGGCCAATCAGCCCCAGCATTTT
j_call: TRBJ1-5
d_call: TRBD1
clone_size: -
v_call: TRBV18

cdr3_aa: CASDLQRGWGIQETQYF
cdr3_nt: TGTGCCAGCGATCTCCAAAGAGGGTGGGGAATCCAAGAGACCCAGTACTTC
j_call: TRBJ2-5
d_call: -
clone_size: -
v_call: TRBV11-3

cdr3_aa: CASSPSDDLGQPQHF
cdr3_nt: TGTGCCAGCAGTCCTTCGGACGACTTGGGACAGCCCCAGCATTTT
j_call: TRBJ1-5
d_call: -
clone_size: few
v_call: TRBV6-1

cdr3_aa: CASSSLLGSTDTQYF
cdr3_nt: TGTGCCAGCAGCTCCCTACTGGGGAGCACAGATACGCAGTATTTT
j_call: TRBJ2-3
d_call: -
clone_size: -
v_call: TRBV6-5

cdr3_aa: CASSARQGTNYGYTF
cdr3_nt: TGTGCCAGCAGCGCGAGACAGGGAACTAACTATGGCTACACCTTC
j_call: TRBJ1-2
d_call: TRBD1
clone_size: -
v_call: TRBV7-2

cdr3_aa: CASTGTVNTGELFF
cdr3_nt: TGTGCCAGTACTGGGACAGTTAACACCGGGGAGCTGTTTTTT
j_call: TRBJ2-2
d_call: TRBD1
clone_size: -
v_call: TRBV19

cdr3_aa: CASSLTGENQPQHF
cdr3_nt: TGTGCCAGTAGTTTGACGGGAGAAAATCAGCCCCAGCATTTT
j_call: TRBJ1-5
d_call: -
clone_size: -
v_call: TRBV19

cdr3_aa: CASRDSNTEAFF
cdr3_nt: TGTGCCAGCAGGGATTCGAACACTGAAGCTTTCTTT
j_call: TRBJ1-1
d_call: -
clone_size: -
v_call: TRBV6-5

cdr3_aa: CASTRYGNTEAFF
cdr3_nt: TGTGCCAGCACCCGGTATGGGAACACTGAAGCTTTCTTT
j_call: TRBJ1-1
d_call: -
clone_size: -
v_call: TRBV9

cdr3_aa: CASSIAGELFF
cdr3_nt: TGTGCCAGTAGTATAGCCGGGGAGCTGTTTTTT
j_call: TRBJ2-2
d_call: -
clone_size: -
v_call: TRBV19

cdr3_aa: CASSLRQRFSGNTIYF
cdr3_nt: TGTGCCAGCAGCTTGCGACAGAGATTCTCTGGAAACACCATATATTTT
j_call: TRBJ1-3
d_call: -
clone_size: -
v_call: TRBV5-6

cdr3_aa: CASSPGAGQPSTIGDEQFF
cdr3_nt: TGTGCCAGCAGCCCAGGGGCGGGACAGCCATCCACCATAGGGGATGAGCAGTTCTTC
j_call: TRBJ2-1
d_call: -
clone_size: -
v_call: TRBV7-9

cdr3_aa: CASSWGRSNTGELFF
cdr3_nt: TGTGCCAGCAGCTGGGGTAGGTCGAACACCGGGGAGCTGTTTTTT
j_call: TRBJ2-2
d_call: -
clone_size: -
v_call: TRBV9

cdr3_aa: CASSDLFATNEKLFF
cdr3_nt: TGTGCCAGCAGTGACTTATTTGCAACTAATGAAAAACTGTTTTTT
j_call: TRBJ1-4
d_call: -
clone_size: -
v_call: TRBV6-4

cdr3_aa: CASSSGTDSNQPQHF
cdr3_nt: TGTGCCAGCAGCTCAGGGACAGATAGCAATCAGCCCCAGCATTTT
j_call: TRBJ1-5
d_call: TRBD1
clone_size: -
v_call: TRBV27

cdr3_aa: CAWREGHTEAFF
cdr3_nt: TGTGCCTGGCGTGAGGGGCACACTGAAGCTTTCTTT
j_call: TRBJ1-1
d_call: -
clone_size: -
v_call: TRBV30

cdr3_aa: CASSPQLLPFF
cdr3_nt: TGTGCCAGCAGCCCTCAGCTCCTCCCGTTCTTC
j_call: TRBJ2-1
d_call: -
clone_size: -
v_call: TRBV7-9

cdr3_aa: CASSAQGPDTEAFF
cdr3_nt: TGTGCCAGCAGCGCACAGGGCCCCGACACTGAAGCTTTCTTT
j_call: TRBJ1-1
d_call: -
clone_size: -
v_call: TRBV7-2

cdr3_aa: CASSQVVSQETQYF
cdr3_nt: TGCGCCAGCAGCCAAGTCGTCAGTCAAGAGACCCAGTACTTC
j_call: TRBJ2-5
d_call: -
clone_size: -
v_call: TRBV4-1

cdr3_aa: CASSLKENFYEQYF
cdr3_nt: TGTGCCAGCAGTTTAAAGGAAAATTTCTACGAGCAGTACTTC
j_call: TRBJ2-7
d_call: -
clone_size: -
v_call: TRBV27